This T cell receptor (beta chain) was found in a study of T-cell reconstitution after alpha-beta-depleted transplantation in children. This clonotype was seen many times. Researchers prepared the TCRbeta library using unique molecular identifiers, the study reports. TCRdb ran MiXCR on the PCR reads and lists one entry per CDR3 protein. This sample has approximately 510,000 distinct CDR3 sequences, with about 16% found just once. V lost 1 base and J 3 bases, leaving 11 bases between the germline ends. The V gene's germline CDR1 is SGHRS and CDR2 YFSETQ. This CDR3 spans 14 amino acids. The sequence was obtained from a human donor who donated a stem cell graft to a child with acute lymphoblastic leukemia. The sequences come from PBMCs from the stem cell graft donor, collected from the stem cell graft. The genes are TRBV5-1 and TRBJ2-7; D is possibly TRBD1 (6 bases). CDR3 sequence: CASSLQRGYYEQYF. The CDR3 bases are TGCGCCAGCAGCTTGCAGAGGGGGTACTACGAGCAGTACTTC.